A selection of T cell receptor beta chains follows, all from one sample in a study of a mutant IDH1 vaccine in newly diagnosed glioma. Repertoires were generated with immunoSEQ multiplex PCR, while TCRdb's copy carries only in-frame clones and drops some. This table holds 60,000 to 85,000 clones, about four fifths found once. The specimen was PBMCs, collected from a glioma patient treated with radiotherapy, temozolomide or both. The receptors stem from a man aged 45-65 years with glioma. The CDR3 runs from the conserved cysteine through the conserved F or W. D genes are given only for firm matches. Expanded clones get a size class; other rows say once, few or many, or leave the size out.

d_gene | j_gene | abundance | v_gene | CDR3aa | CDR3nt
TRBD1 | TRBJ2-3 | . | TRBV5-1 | CASTGQDGTDTQYF | TGCGCCAGCACAGGACAGGATGGAACAGATACGCAGTATTTT
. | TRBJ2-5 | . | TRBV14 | CASSVRAAPQETQYF | TGTGCCAGCAGCGTGAGGGCGGCCCCCCAAGAGACCCAGTACTTC
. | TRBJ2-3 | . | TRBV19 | CASSKPGSTDTQYF | TGTGCCAGTAGTAAACCAGGGAGCACAGATACGCAGTATTTT
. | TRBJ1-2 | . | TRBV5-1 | CASSLARDGYTF | TGCGCCAGCAGCTTGGCGCGGGATGGCTACACCTTC
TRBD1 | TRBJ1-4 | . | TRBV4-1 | CASSQPTGFNEKLFF | TGCGCCAGCAGCCAGCCGACAGGGTTTAATGAAAAACTGTTTTTT
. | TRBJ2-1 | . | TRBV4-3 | CASSQESGDYNEQFF | TGCGCCAGCAGCCAAGAATCAGGGGATTACAATGAGCAGTTCTTC
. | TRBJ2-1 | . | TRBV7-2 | CASSLDQGRGNEQFF | TGTGCCAGCAGCTTAGACCAGGGTCGAGGAAATGAGCAGTTCTTC
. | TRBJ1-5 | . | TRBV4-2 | CASSQQDSNQPQHF | TGTGCCAGCAGCCAACAGGATAGCAATCAGCCCCAGCATTTT
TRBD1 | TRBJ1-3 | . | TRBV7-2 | CASSSPGQRTGSGNTIYF | TGTGCCAGCAGCTCCCCGGGACAGCGGACGGGCTCTGGAAACACCATATATTTT
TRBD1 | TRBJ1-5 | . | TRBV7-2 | CASSQSGQGVYSNQPQHF | TGTGCCAGCAGCCAGTCGGGACAGGGAGTTTATAGCAATCAGCCCCAGCATTTT
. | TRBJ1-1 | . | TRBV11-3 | CASSFGAGAGGEAFF | TGTGCCAGCAGCTTCGGGGCGGGCGCCGGGGGTGAAGCTTTCTTT
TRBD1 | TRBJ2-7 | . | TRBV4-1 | CASSPRGVGQGFYEQYF | TGCGCCAGCAGCCCCCGCGGTGTAGGACAGGGGTTCTACGAGCAGTACTTC
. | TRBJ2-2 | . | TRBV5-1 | CASSLAGRGTGELFF | TGCGCCAGCAGCTTGGCGGGGCGGGGCACCGGGGAGCTGTTTTTT
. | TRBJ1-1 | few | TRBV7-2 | CASSPNGGDTEAFF | TGTGCCAGCAGTCCAAACGGCGGGGATACTGAAGCTTTCTTT
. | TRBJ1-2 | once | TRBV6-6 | CASSPPPQGYTF | TGTGCCAGCAGCCCTCCCCCGCAGGGCTACACCTTC
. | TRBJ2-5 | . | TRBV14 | CASSQGKDSWGKTQYF | TGTGCCAGCAGCCAAGGGAAGGACAGCTGGGGAAAGACCCAGTACTTC
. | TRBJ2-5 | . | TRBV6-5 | CASMAGDTTQEYF | TGTGCCAGCATGGCGGGGGACACAACCCAGGAGTACTTC
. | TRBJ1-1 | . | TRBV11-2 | CASSPFNLGSTEAFF | TGTGCCAGCAGCCCCTTCAATCTAGGGAGCACTGAAGCTTTCTTT
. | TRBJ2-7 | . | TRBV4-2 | CASSQDRAYEQYF | TGTGCCAGCAGCCAAGACAGAGCCTACGAGCAGTACTTC
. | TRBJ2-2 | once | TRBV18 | CASSFPMATNTGELFF | TGTGCCAGCTCCTTCCCAATGGCGACGAACACCGGGGAGCTGTTTTTT
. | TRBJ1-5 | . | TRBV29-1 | CSVGRYPLLGNQPQHF | TGCAGCGTTGGAAGGTACCCTTTGCTAGGCAATCAGCCCCAGCATTTT
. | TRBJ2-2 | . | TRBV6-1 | CASKALQSGELFF | TGTGCCAGCAAAGCGTTACAATCCGGGGAGCTGTTTTTT
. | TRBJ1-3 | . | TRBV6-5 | CASTYRDGNTIYF | TGTGCCAGCACCTACAGGGATGGAAACACCATATATTTT
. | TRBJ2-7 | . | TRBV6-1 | CASSGGTRTYEQYF | TGTGCCAGCAGTGGGGGGACGAGGACCTACGAGCAGTACTTC
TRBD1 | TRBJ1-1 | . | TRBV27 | CASSYWGTGRVTEAFF | TGTGCCAGCAGCTACTGGGGGACAGGTCGAGTCACTGAAGCTTTCTTT
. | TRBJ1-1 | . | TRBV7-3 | CASSSTRNTEAFF | TGTGCCAGCAGCTCAACAAGGAACACTGAAGCTTTCTTT
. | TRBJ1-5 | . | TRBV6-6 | CASSYERGTQQPQHF | TGTGCCAGCAGTTACGAAAGGGGGACGCAACAGCCCCAGCATTTT
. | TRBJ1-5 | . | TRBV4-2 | CASSQDKWSGQPQHF | TGTGCCAGCAGCCAAGATAAATGGTCAGGTCAGCCCCAGCATTTT
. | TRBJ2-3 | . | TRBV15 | CATASTLQESTDTQYF | TGTGCCACCGCGTCGACCCTACAGGAAAGCACAGATACGCAGTATTTT
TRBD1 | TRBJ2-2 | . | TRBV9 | CASSLRGGATGELFF | TGTGCCAGCAGCCTTAGAGGGGGCGCCACCGGGGAGCTGTTTTTT
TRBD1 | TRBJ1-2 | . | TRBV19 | CASSSGTGQRGYTF | TGTGCCAGTAGCTCCGGGACAGGGCAACGAGGCTACACCTTC
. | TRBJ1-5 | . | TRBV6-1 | CASIQGGYGQPQHF | TGTGCCAGCATCCAAGGGGGTTACGGTCAGCCCCAGCATTTT
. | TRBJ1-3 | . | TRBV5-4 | CASSLGISGSTGNTIYF | TGTGCCAGCAGCTTGGGTATCTCGGGCAGTACGGGAAACACCATATATTTT